This record covers a single TCR beta chain. Its matching antigen is unknown. The sample comes from a study of OX40 agonist ivuxolimab in advanced cancers. For the study at large: Ivuxolimab, which is an agonistic anti-OX40 (CD134) antibody, was administered to the patients.

Sequenced by immunoSEQ multiplex PCR; TCRdb stores in-frame clones only, minus some. The table has tens of thousands of clones, 85% to 95% seen once; the top ten hold 0.25% to 0.35%. Study-level findings and limits: Among the lowest peripheral clonal expansion occurred in 0.1-3.0 mg/kg partial responders. CD8+ T cells averaged more expanded clones than CD4+.

Trimming left V 2 bases short and J 8 bases short, with 7 bases between. Germline V gene sequence: CDR1 MNHNY, CDR2 SVGAGI (reference sequence). The CDR3 has 12 amino acids. The clonotype comes from an adult with an advanced solid tumor such as melanoma, head and neck, liver or kidney cancer. Specimen: CD4+ or CD8+ T cells sorted from blood, collected in a trial of the OX40 agonist ivuxolimab. The chain is built from TRBV6-6 and TRBJ1-5, with D unclear. The CDR3 sequence: CASSYSPEPQHF. The CDR3 coding sequence is TGTGCCAGCAGTTACAGTCCAGAGCCCCAGCATTTT.